This TCR beta chain was obtained from a study of blood T cell repertoires in COVID-19. This clone was counted between two and nine times. TCRdb's table, derived via immunoSEQ multiplex PCR, lists solely in-frame clones and lacks some. The table shows roughly 43,000 clones, with just under 70% occurring only once. The source is a man older than 75 with acute or convalescent COVID-19. The sequenced sample consisted of peripheral blood.

The DNA for the CDR3 is TGTGCCAGCAGCGTGACAGGGGTAAACATTCAGTACTTC. This encodes CASSVTGVNIQYF. This chain uses TRBV12-3 or TRBV12-4 with TRBJ2-4; 8 positions agree with TRBD1. With 6 bases clipped from V and 6 bases from J, the junction kept 4 bases outside the gene matches. The CDR3 is 13 residues long.